Presented here are 17 T cell receptor beta chains from one specimen sequenced in a study of beta chain features in type 1 diabetes. Expressed TCRB transcripts got sequenced, as all isolated RNA was reverse transcribed. Repertoires were generated with immunoSEQ multiplex PCR, while TCRdb's copy carries only in-frame clones and drops some. The sample has about 340,000 clones, less than 10% seen once. The sample was central memory CD4+ T cells from blood. All receptors come from a woman aged 18-29 years in good health.

This sequence joins TRBV5-1 and TRBJ2-7; maybe TRBD2 (6 bases). The germline V and J ends were trimmed by 4 bases and 7 bases, with 21 bases remaining between them. Germline assignment: CDR1 SGHRS and CDR2 YFSETQ. This CDR3 region has 15 residues. The CDR3 DNA sequence: TGCGCCAGCAGCGCCCGGGACTCGAGAATCGGGGAGCAGTACTTC. Protein: CASSARDSRIGEQYF.

This clone was seen a handful of times. The chain is built from TRBV6-6 and TRBJ2-1; unclear D gene. The V and J ends lost 6 bases and 0 bases respectively, with 12 bases between them. The germline V gene encodes CDR1 MNHNY and CDR2 SVGAGI (reference sequence). The CDR3 runs to 15 residues. The CDR3 reads CASSDTTRSYNEQFF. Here the CDR3 DNA reads TGTGCCAGCAGCGACACTACACGCTCCTACAATGAGCAGTTCTTC.

The chain uses TRBV9 and TRBJ2-2; TRBD2 aligns across 8 bases. The CDR3 has 15 amino acids. In germline, CDR1 is SGDLS, CDR2 YYNGEE. The ends lost 0 bases at V and 4 bases at J; junction bases unmatched: 2. DNA of the CDR3: TGTGCCAGCAGCGTAGCAGCGGGGGTCACCGGGGAGCTGTTTTTT. It yields the protein CASSVAAGVTGELFF.

The genes are TRBV5-1 and TRBJ2-6; D gene ambiguous. V was pared by 0 bases and J by 1 base, with 11 bases between. In germline, CDR1 is SGHRS, CDR2 YFSETQ. The CDR3 totals 17 residues. The CDR3: CASSLGATVSGANVLTF. Written as DNA, the CDR3 is TGCGCCAGCAGCTTGGGGGCAACAGTATCTGGGGCCAACGTCCTGACTTTC.

The chain is built from TRBV6-5 and TRBJ2-5; possibly TRBD2 for D (6 bases). The CDR3 runs to 15 residues. The V gene's germline CDR1 is MNHEY and CDR2 SVGAGI. Trimming took 6 bases from V and 5 from J, leaving 19 bases between them. The CDR3 region has the DNA TGTGCCAGCAGCCTGGGGTGGGGGGAGTCGGAGACCCAGTACTTC. Translation gives CASSLGWGESETQYF.

V is TRBV9 and J is TRBJ2-3; TRBD2 matches at 8 bases. The CDR3 consists of 16 residues. Unmatched junction bases numbered 9, after V lost 2 bases and J lost 4 bases. Per germline, CDR1 SGDLS and CDR2 YYNGEE. The CDR3, as DNA: TGTGCCAGCAGCGTCGGACTAGCCCTACAAGCAGATACGCAGTATTTT. This encodes CASSVGLALQADTQYF.

The rearrangement links TRBV28 to TRBJ2-1; 15 nucleotides agree with TRBD2. V shed 6 bases and J 6 bases; nucleotides not matched to a gene: 9. This CDR3 comprises 17 residues. Germline values: CDR1 MDHEN, CDR2 SYDVKM. The CDR3 region is CASSQSPGLAGGNEQFF. The CDR3 DNA is TGTGCCAGCAGCCAATCCCCGGGACTAGCGGGAGGCAATGAGCAGTTCTTC.

The chain carries TRBV2 and TRBJ2-2, with 13 bases aligning to TRBD2. The CDR3 consists of 15 residues. Per germline, CDR1 SNHLY and CDR2 FYNNEI. J gave up 3 bases and V 8 bases, and 3 bases lay outside the gene matches. CDR3 amino acids: CASRLAGGYTGELFF. CDR3 nucleotides: TGTGCCAGCCGACTAGCGGGAGGTTACACCGGGGAGCTGTTTTTT.

The chain employs TRBV25-1 and TRBJ2-4, with D perhaps being TRBD1 or TRBD2 (5 bases each). Germline CDR1 is MGHDK and CDR2 is SYGVNS. This CDR3 is built from 18 residues. V lost 3 bases, J lost 0 bases, and 18 bases lay in between. The CDR3 DNA reads TGTGCCAGCAGTGATGGGGCTCCGGACGGGATAGCCAAAAACATTCAGTACTTC. It specifies CASSDGAPDGIAKNIQYF.

The chain joins TRBV5-1 to TRBJ2-7; D may be TRBD2 (6 bases). With 0 bases removed from V and 2 bases from J, the gap between germline ends came to 12 bases. CDR1 is SGHRS and CDR2 is YFSETQ in the germline V gene. The CDR3 is 15 amino acids. The DNA for the CDR3 is TGCGCCAGCAGCTTGGCACTGGGGGAGGCCTACGAGCAGTACTTC. It is translated as CASSLALGEAYEQYF.

This clone has a handful of counts. The J gene is TRBJ2-1, the V gene TRBV4-1; perhaps TRBD1 as D (6 bases). From germline, CDR1 is MGHRA and CDR2 YSYEKL. CDR3 length: 13 residues. V was clipped by 4 bases and J by 9 bases, with 13 bases between them. Here the CDR3 DNA reads TGCGCCAGCAGCCCGCACGTCAGGGGTGAGCAGTTCTTC. Protein sequence: CASSPHVRGEQFF.

V is TRBV13 and J is TRBJ2-7; D is ambiguous. Trimming took 5 bases from V and 0 from J, leaving 14 bases between them. CDR3 length: 15 amino acids. The V gene's germline CDR1 is PRHDT and CDR2 FYEKMQ (reference sequence). The CDR3: CASSPRPSRSYEQYF. DNA of the CDR3: TGTGCCAGCAGCCCTCGACCCTCCCGCTCCTACGAGCAGTACTTC.

The chain is built from TRBV18 and TRBJ2-3, with D perhaps being TRBD1 or TRBD2 (5 bases each). V lost 4 bases, J lost 4 bases, and 12 bases lay in between. The CDR3 runs 14 residues. The V gene's germline CDR1 is KGHSH and CDR2 LQKENI. CDR3 amino acids: CASSLYLGADTQYF. As DNA, the CDR3 is TGTGCCAGCTCACTCTATTTGGGGGCAGATACGCAGTATTTT. The variable domain in full, completed from reference TRBV18 and TRBJ2-3, reads NAGVMQNPRHLVRRRGQEARLRCSPMKGHSHVYWYRQLPEEGLKFMVYLQKENIIDESGMPKERFSAEFPKEGPSILRIQQVVRGDSAAYFCASSLYLGADTQYFGPGTRLTVL.

There are a few counts of this clone. This may come from a read error, since a much larger clone is one base off. This chain connects TRBV6-5 to TRBJ1-1; the D is unclear. The CDR3 totals 11 residues. The V end was cut by 6 bases, the J end by 3 bases, with 5 bases between. The V gene's germline CDR1 is MNHEY and CDR2 SVGAGI. Here the CDR3 reads CASRGYTEAFF. The CDR3 nucleotides are TGTGCCAGCAGGGGGTACACTGAAGCTTTCTTT.

The rearrangement joins TRBV10-2 to TRBJ2-7; D is possibly TRBD1 or TRBD2 (5 bases each). The CDR3 has 15 residues. Trimming stripped 6 bases from V and 2 bases from J, with 17 bases between. CDR1 WSHSY and CDR2 SAAADI come from the germline V gene. The chain's CDR3 is CASSRTGLSTYEQYF. For the CDR3, the DNA is TGCGCCAGCAGCAGAACAGGACTTTCCACCTACGAGCAGTACTTC.

This clone appeared a few times. V and J are TRBV2 and TRBJ1-1; D unclear. V gave up 2 bases and J gave up 8 bases, with 15 bases separating them. The V gene's germline CDR1 is SNHLY and CDR2 FYNNEI. The CDR3 sequence is 14 residues long. This CDR3 is CASSERVTTLEAFF. DNA for the CDR3: TGTGCCAGCAGTGAACGCGTGACCACATTAGAAGCTTTCTTT.

V usage is TRBV7-3 and J usage is TRBJ2-5; 9 bases match TRBD2. V gave up 2 bases and J gave up 5 bases; unmatched junction bases: 3. CDR1 is SGHTA, CDR2 FQGTGA, per germline. The CDR3 covers 14 residues. Here the CDR3 reads CASSLAGGLETQYF. The CDR3 DNA is TGTGCCAGCAGCTTAGCGGGAGGGCTTGAGACCCAGTACTTC.